What follows are 19 T cell receptor beta chains derived from one specimen sequenced in a study of regulatory T cells in long-lasting Graves disease. Through Arm-PCR of CDR3 regions and iRepertoire HTBI primers, TCR beta libraries were built. TCRdb passed the multiplex PCR reads through MiXCR, listing each CDR3 protein once. The table shows approximately 350,000 distinct CDR3 sequences, with roughly 24% occurring only once. The time point here: persistent/refractory GD, antithyroid drugs over 5 years with positive TRAb. PBMC RNA was the source of the TCR library. Source: peripheral blood mononuclear cells (PBMCs), taken when the disease was refractory, from a patient treated with antithyroid drugs. The source of these receptors is a woman between 35 and 50 years old with Graves disease.

The chain employs TRBV7-3 and TRBJ2-1; 8 bases match TRBD2. This CDR3 contains 16 residues. V shed 1 base and J 4 bases; nucleotides not matched to a gene: 6. In germline, CDR1 is SGHTA, CDR2 FQGTGA. The CDR3 loop reads CASSLIRREAYNEQFF. Here the CDR3 DNA reads TGTGCCAGCAGCTTAATTCGGCGGGAGGCGTACAATGAGCAGTTCTTC.

This clonotype was seen repeatedly, ten times or more. This chain joins TRBV6-1 and TRBJ2-5, with D possibly being TRBD2 (5 bases). Germline loops: CDR1 MNHNS, CDR2 SASEGT. V lost 6 bases, J lost 0 bases, and 11 bases lay in between. The CDR3 extends over 14 amino acids. DNA for the CDR3: TGTGCCAGCAGGTTATCGGGAAACCAAGAGACCCAGTACTTC. Translation: CASRLSGNQETQYF.

The chain joins TRBV12-3 or TRBV12-4 to TRBJ1-6, with 12 bases aligning to TRBD1. Trimming cost V 6 bases and J 11 bases; bases outside gene matches: 8. The CDR3 sequence is 15 residues long. CDR3 loop: CASSGSGQGAAPLHF. In nucleotides, the CDR3 is TGTGCCAGCAGCGGGTCGGGACAGGGGGCTGCACCCCTCCACTTT.

The chain employs TRBV28 and TRBJ2-3; 8 positions agree with TRBD2. V was clipped by 5 bases and J by 3 bases; unmatched bases: 16. This CDR3 contains 18 residues. Germline CDR1 MDHEN, CDR2 SYDVKM. CDR3 loop: CASSPITSLSGITDTQYF. CDR3 coding DNA: TGTGCCAGCAGTCCAATAACCTCCCTTAGCGGGATTACAGATACGCAGTATTTT.

The V call is TRBV19, the J call TRBJ1-1; D is unresolved. Trimming removed 4 bases at V and 0 bases at J, with 9 bases between. The length of the CDR3 is 14 residues. The germline CDR1 and CDR2 sequences are LNHDA and SQIVND (reference sequence). For the CDR3, the DNA is TGTGCCAGTAGTACCTCCGGAGTGAACACTGAAGCTTTCTTT. The encoded protein is CASSTSGVNTEAFF.

The chain links TRBV5-1 to TRBJ2-5; 9 bases align to TRBD1. Matching the DNA end better, TRBJ2-1 makes the J call doubtful. The CDR3 totals 15 residues. Germline loops: CDR1 SGHRS, CDR2 YFSETQ. This chain's CDR3 is CASSPAGQGYNEQFF. CDR3 in DNA: TGCGCCAGCAGCCCGGCGGGACAGGGCTACAATGAGCAGTTCTTC.

V and J are TRBV12-3 or TRBV12-4 and TRBJ2-1, with 10 bases matching TRBD1. Germline trimming cut 8 bases from V and 2 bases from J; bases unmatched to any gene: 12. This CDR3 is 17 amino acids long. CDR3 protein: CASSPRPGQGPYNEQFF. The CDR3 DNA is TGTGCCAGCTCACCAAGGCCGGGACAGGGGCCCTACAATGAGCAGTTCTTC.

The chain couples TRBV5-1 to TRBJ2-2; TRBD1 is a possible D gene (5 bases). The V end was cut by 4 bases, the J end by 0 bases, with 10 bases between. Germline V lookup: CDR1 SGHRS, CDR2 YFSETQ. This CDR3 has 15 amino acids. The CDR3 bases are TGCGCCAGCAGCCGAGGACAACCGAACACCGGGGAGCTGTTTTTT. Encoded protein: CASSRGQPNTGELFF.

The table lists this clonotype with a count of one. This clone may be a read error of a much larger clone one base away. The rearrangement joins TRBV20-1 to TRBJ1-5; D possibly corresponds to TRBD1 (5 bases). With 6 bases removed from V and 6 bases from J, the gap between germline ends came to 15 bases. CDR1 is DFQATT, CDR2 SNEGSKA, per germline (reference sequence). This CDR3 spans 13 amino acids. The CDR3 bases are TGCAGTGCCATCCAGGACACGAGTCAGCCCCAGCATTTT. As protein: CSAIQDTSQPQHF.

Comments on this clonotype: One base away lies a much larger clone, so this may be a sequencing read error. This chain uses TRBV28 with TRBJ2-2; unclear D gene. Trimming stripped 5 bases from V and 5 bases from J, with 15 bases between. This CDR3 contains 15 residues. Germline V CDR1 and CDR2: MDHEN, SYDVKM. The CDR3 nucleotides are TGTGCCAGCAGTCCCCCTCCAGTGGGAACCGGGGAGCTGTTTTTT. Its protein is CASSPPPVGTGELFF.

This clonotype was picked up many times. The chain links TRBV11-2 to TRBJ2-5, with D hard to call. Germline loops: CDR1 SGHAT, CDR2 FQNNGV. The V and J ends lost 2 bases and 1 base respectively, with 14 bases between them. The CDR3 loop spans 16 amino acids. The CDR3, as DNA: TGTGCCAGCAGCTTATCCTGGGATATACCCCAAGAGACCCAGTACTTC. It yields the protein CASSLSWDIPQETQYF.

This clonotype was seen ten or more times. J is TRBJ1-4 and V is TRBV28; D is unclear. The V gene lost 5 bases and the J gene lost 4 bases, with 8 bases spanning the gap. Germline CDR1 MDHEN, CDR2 SYDVKM. The CDR3 is made up of 13 amino acids. The chain's CDR3 is CASSEAFNEKLFF. As DNA, the CDR3 is TGTGCCAGCAGTGAAGCTTTTAATGAAAAACTGTTTTTT.

This clonotype was detected only a few times. The chain has TRBV6-1 and TRBJ2-7, with 14 nucleotides matching TRBD2. Germline V CDR1 and CDR2: MNHNS, SASEGT. V was clipped by 5 bases and J by 3 bases; unmatched bases: 12. The length of the CDR3 is 18 residues. The CDR3 DNA reads as TGTGCCAGCAGTCCCCGGACTAGCGGGAGGCCCATTCTCTACGAGCAGTACTTC. Protein product: CASSPRTSGRPILYEQYF.

Only a few counts were recorded for this clonotype. V gene TRBV7-9 combines with J gene TRBJ1-4, with a possible D match to TRBD1 (5 bases). CDR3 length: 13 residues. Trimming took off 5 bases at V and 6 bases at J, with 10 bases between the two ends. Germline CDR1 and CDR2: SEHNR and FQNEAQ (reference sequence). CDR3 bases: TGTGCCAGCAGCGGGGGAACGGATGAAAAACTGTTTTTT. This translates into CASSGGTDEKLFF.

This clonotype occurred a few times. CDR3 residues: CASSQNRGPTNEKLFF. In DNA, the CDR3 is TGTGCCAGCAGCCAAAACAGAGGGCCTACAAATGAAAAACTGTTTTTT. The V and J genes are TRBV3-1 and TRBJ1-4; D not certain. CDR1 and CDR2 (germline): LGHDT, YNNKEL (reference sequence). Trimming pared 2 bases from V and 5 bases from J, leaving 15 bases between. The CDR3 totals 16 residues.

This clonotype was detected a few times. V gene TRBV20-1 combines with J gene TRBJ1-4; D perhaps matches TRBD1 (5 bases). The CDR3 runs to 14 residues. Germline V gives CDR1 DFQATT, CDR2 SNEGSKA (reference sequence). Trimming took 6 bases from V and 8 from J, leaving 19 bases between them. The CDR3 is CSAIPQGWGEKLFF. DNA of the CDR3: TGCAGTGCCATCCCCCAGGGTTGGGGGGAAAAACTGTTTTTT.

Comments on this clonotype: A much larger clone lies a single base off, so this may be a read error. The V gene is TRBV29-1, the J gene TRBJ2-5; perhaps TRBD1 as D (6 bases). Per germline, CDR1 SQVTM and CDR2 ANQGSEA. V lost 7 bases to trimming and J lost 6 bases, with 12 bases between them. The CDR3 spans 11 residues. The DNA for the CDR3 is TGCAGCGCTTGGGACATCAAGACCCAGTACTTC. Translating it yields CSAWDIKTQYF.

Ten or more counts support this clonotype. The chain has TRBV29-1 and TRBJ2-7; 11 bases line up with TRBD2. With 6 bases clipped from V and 0 bases from J, the junction kept 7 bases outside the gene matches. Per the germline V gene, CDR1 is SQVTM and CDR2 is ANQGSEA. This CDR3 region has 15 residues. In DNA, the CDR3 is TGCAGCGTGACAGGACTAGCGGGTGACTCCTACGAGCAGTACTTC. This translates into CSVTGLAGDSYEQYF.

This chain uses TRBV7-3 with TRBJ2-6, with a weak D call TRBD2 (6 bases). This CDR3 is built from 16 residues. Trimming cost V 5 bases and J 0 bases, with 11 bases left between them. Looked up from germline, CDR1 is SGHTA and CDR2 is FQGTGA. CDR3 nucleotide sequence: TGTGCCAGCAGCGACCCGGGACTCTCTGGGGCCAACGTCCTGACTTTC. Residues: CASSDPGLSGANVLTF.